This T cell receptor (beta chain) stems from a study of blood T cell repertoires in COVID-19. Study summary: Both acute and convalescent COVID-19 samples were obtained from the United States, Italy and Spain. T cells, B-cell-depleted T cells, or PBMCs provided the cDNA or gDNA that served as material.

As handled by the study authors: By means of reference gene primer amplification, nucleated cell counts were estimated. Some clones are missing from TCRdb's copy, which holds only in-frame ones; the method was immunoSEQ multiplex PCR. D and trimming come from the DNA, and the V and J calls and clone size come from that table. The sample contains 100,000 to 150,000 clones, 77% of which appear only once. This clone was counted only a few times. The TCR comes from a human donor in a cohort sampled during active COVID-19. The sequenced sample was peripheral blood.

For the CDR3, the DNA is TGTGCTAGTGGTTTCGAGGGGGCGAGTAATTCACCCCTCCACTTT. Encoded protein: CASGFEGASNSPLHF. The chain combines TRBV12-5 with TRBJ1-6; TRBD1 agrees at 7 bases. J was trimmed by 6 bases and V by 3 bases; bases with no gene match: 5. The length of the CDR3 is 15 residues. The germline gives CDR1 LGHNT, CDR2 FRNRAP.